The 18 T cell receptor beta chains below were found in one sample sequenced in a study of T cells in Graves' hyperthyroidism and ophthalmopathy. Amplification yielded TCR beta CDR3 regions, with RNA transcripts as the source. A first-round RT-PCR of the TCR CDR3 used the HTBI primer set. Using its own MiXCR run on the multiplex PCR reads, TCRdb lists one record per CDR3 protein. The table has about 260,000 distinct CDR3 sequences, 16% seen once; the top ten hold around 26%. Sequencing input: blood. The receptor set was obtained from a woman younger than 35 with Graves' ophthalmopathy.

The chain has TRBV9 and TRBJ1-5; 7 bases align to TRBD1. V trimming: 4 bases; J trimming: 6 bases; junction bases outside the gene matches: 10. Germline CDR1 is SGDLS and CDR2 is YYNGEE. The CDR3 is 15 residues long. CDR3 bases: TGTGCCAGCAGCCCCCGGCGGAGGGGGCTTCAGCCCCAGCATTTT. This codes for CASSPRRRGLQPQHF.

The CDR3 DNA sequence: TGTGCCAGCAGTTCCTCTCCGGGACTAGCGGGAGGAGGCGAGCAGTACTTC. Its translation is CASSSSPGLAGGGEQYF. J is TRBJ2-7 and V is TRBV27; 15 bases line up with TRBD2. Germline trimming cut 4 bases from V and 6 bases from J; bases unmatched to any gene: 10. Germline-derived CDR1 and CDR2 are MNHEY and SMNVEV (reference sequence). The CDR3 totals 17 residues.

This clonotype was seen at least ten times. The chain combines TRBV11-2 with TRBJ2-1; TRBD1 might be the D (5 bases). Germline V lookup: CDR1 SGHAT, CDR2 FQNNGV. The CDR3 is 14 amino acids. The V end was cut by 5 bases, the J end by 4 bases, with 12 bases between. The CDR3 spells CASSLGARYNEQFF. In nucleotides, the CDR3 is TGTGCCAGCAGCCTTGGGGCGAGATACAATGAGCAGTTCTTC.

The table lists this clonotype with many counts. The chain employs TRBV5-6 and TRBJ1-3, with D maybe TRBD1 (6 bases). V shed 5 bases and J shed 4 bases, with 22 bases lying between them. The CDR3 extends over 17 amino acids. Germline CDR1 and CDR2: SGHDT and YYEEEE. CDR3 protein: CASSSSGGRSRGNTIYF. The CDR3 DNA reads as TGTGCCAGCAGTTCCAGCGGGGGGCGATCGCGAGGAAACACCATATATTTT.

This clonotype was counted at least ten times. The J gene is TRBJ1-5, the V gene TRBV20-1; D is unclear. Germline V gene lookup returns CDR1 DFQATT and CDR2 SNEGSKA (reference sequence). The CDR3 runs 16 residues. The V end lost 0 bases, the J end lost 1 base, and 13 bases lay between the germline ends. The CDR3 DNA reads TGCAGTGCTAGAGATGGGCGGGTAGGGAGCAATCAGCCCCAGCATTTT. Translated: CSARDGRVGSNQPQHF.

This clonotype was picked up many times. CDR3 amino acids: CSARRRVGTSYEQYF. The CDR3 nucleotides are TGCAGTGCCAGGCGGCGGGTCGGCACATCCTACGAGCAGTACTTC. This sequence joins TRBV20-1 and TRBJ2-7; TRBD2 is a possible D gene (5 bases). The CDR3 is 15 residues long. Germline lookup yields CDR1 DFQATT and CDR2 SNEGSKA (reference sequence). Trimming removed 6 bases at V and 1 base at J, with 19 bases between.

The chain recombines TRBV10-3 with TRBJ1-1; D is unclear. V lost 2 bases and J lost 4, with 14 bases in between. This CDR3 spans 15 amino acids. Germline V gives CDR1 ENHRY, CDR2 SYGVKD. CDR3 DNA sequence: TGTGCCATCAGTGAGACGACGACGGGTGGCACTGAAGCTTTCTTT. Translation gives CAISETTTGGTEAFF.

There are many counts of this clonotype. The chain is built from TRBV4-1 and TRBJ2-7, with unresolved D. CDR1 is MGHRA and CDR2 is YSYEKL in the germline V gene. V was pared by 0 bases and J by 1 base, with 16 bases between. CDR3 length: 17 residues. The CDR3 sequence is CASSQEVGRVGSYEQYF. CDR3 nucleotides: TGCGCCAGCAGCCAAGAAGTTGGACGGGTGGGATCCTACGAGCAGTACTTC.

With regard to this clonotype: A much larger clone differs by one base, so this may be a read error. This likely comes from a read error, as the CDR3 has no conserved phenylalanine or tryptophan at its end. The CDR3 loop reads CASSIGLAGGPSTDTQYL. The CDR3 DNA is TGTGCCAGTAGTATCGGCCTAGCGGGAGGGCCTAGCACAGATACGCAGTATTTA. The chain uses TRBV19 and TRBJ2-3, with 12 bases aligning to TRBD2. V shed 3 bases, J shed 0 bases, and the junction held 7 bases outside the gene matches. Germline assignment: CDR1 LNHDA and CDR2 SQIVND (reference sequence). CDR3 length equals 18 residues.

This clonotype was seen ten or more times. This rearrangement joins TRBV2 to TRBJ2-7, with a weak D call TRBD1 (7 bases). Trimming cost V 10 bases and J 2 bases, with 15 bases left between them. Germline CDR1 SNHLY, CDR2 FYNNEI. The CDR3 length is 13 residues. As DNA, the CDR3 is TGTGCCATGAGACAGGGCGGGGCCTACGAGCAGTACTTC. This gives the protein CAMRQGGAYEQYF.

The chain combines TRBV6-2 or TRBV6-3 with TRBJ2-3; 9 bases fit TRBD2. Germline assignment: CDR1 MNHEY and CDR2 SVGEGT. This CDR3 has 15 residues. The trim removed 6 bases at V and 5 bases at J, leaving 9 bases unmatched. The CDR3 sequence: CASSQVFSGRDTQYF. Here the CDR3 DNA reads TGTGCCAGCAGCCAAGTTTTTAGCGGGAGAGATACGCAGTATTTT.

This clonotype appeared many times. This chain uses TRBV6-1 with TRBJ1-6; 7 bases map to TRBD1. In germline, CDR1 is MNHNS, CDR2 SASEGT. The CDR3 extends over 18 amino acids. V lost 5 bases and J lost 7; bases outside the gene matches: 17. The CDR3 DNA follows: TGTGCCAGCAGTTACGGGGAACAGGGGATATGGGGAAATTCACCCCTCCACTTT. It encodes CASSYGEQGIWGNSPLHF.

This clonotype was seen ten or more times. The chain combines TRBV2 with TRBJ1-5; D call uncertain. Germline assignment: CDR1 SNHLY and CDR2 FYNNEI. This CDR3 comprises 15 residues. The germline V and J ends were trimmed by 7 bases and 0 bases, with 13 bases remaining between them. Written as DNA, the CDR3 is TGTGCCAGCAAACCGAATGGGAATAGCAATCAGCCCCAGCATTTT. Amino acid sequence: CASKPNGNSNQPQHF.

This clonotype occurred many times. The chain combines TRBV3-1 with TRBJ1-1, with 9 bases aligning to TRBD1. This CDR3 has 14 amino acids. The J segment lost 5 bases and the V segment lost 2 bases, leaving 3 bases of the junction unmatched. The germline V gene encodes CDR1 LGHDT and CDR2 YNNKEL (reference sequence). CDR3 coding DNA: TGTGCCAGCAGCCAAATGACAGGGGGGACTGAAGCTTTCTTT. Amino acids: CASSQMTGGTEAFF. The whole variable domain, filled in from reference TRBV3-1 and TRBJ1-1, reads DTAVSQTPKYLVTQMGNDKSIKCEQNLGHDTMYWYKQDSKKFLKIMFSYNNKELIINETVPNRFSPKSPDKAHLNLHINSLELGDSAVYFCASSQMTGGTEAFFGQGTRLTVV.

In its sample, this clonotype was seen a few times. A junction end diverges from the germline sequence, so it may reflect a read error. This rearrangement joins TRBV28 to TRBJ2-3, with TRBD2 matching 11 bases. Germline V gene lookup returns CDR1 MDHEN and CDR2 SYDVKM. The CDR3 runs 18 residues. The CDR3 sequence: CASSVWATSGSHGDTQYF. DNA of the CDR3: TGTGCCAGCAGTGTATGGGCTACTAGCGGGAGCCATGGGGATACGCAGTATTTT. Supplemented by reference TRBV28 and TRBJ2-3, the full variable domain reads DVKVTQSSRYLVKRTGEKVFLECVQDMDHENMFWYRQDPGLGLRLIYFSYDVKMKEKGDIPEGYSVSREKKERFSLILESASTNQTSMYLCASSVWATSGSHGDTQYFGPGTRLTVL.

This clonotype was recorded many times. The genes are TRBV12-3 or TRBV12-4 and TRBJ2-6, with a tentative D call TRBD1 (5 bases). The CDR3 consists of 14 residues. Deletions cut 10 bases from V and 2 bases from J, with 12 bases between. The DNA for the CDR3 is TGTGCCATTACAGGTATCGCTGGGGCCAACGTCCTGACTTTC. Its protein is CAITGIAGANVLTF.

The rearrangement uses TRBV27 and TRBJ2-5, with TRBD2 identical over 12 bases. Trimming took 5 bases from V and 5 from J; bases not matched to a gene: 9. The CDR3 has 16 residues. CDR1 and CDR2 (germline): MNHEY, SMNVEV (reference sequence). The CDR3 DNA is TGTGCCAGCAGTAACCTGCTAGCGGGAGGGTGGGAGACCCAGTACTTC. It encodes CASSNLLAGGWETQYF.

At least ten counts were recorded for this clonotype. The chain joins TRBV7-2 to TRBJ2-7; D may be TRBD1 or TRBD2 (5 bases each). Per the germline V gene, CDR1 is SGHTA and CDR2 is FQGNSA. CDR3 size: 15 residues. With 0 bases removed from V and 12 bases from J, the gap between germline ends came to 21 bases. The CDR3 is CASSLAQGWDPAAYF. Written as DNA, the CDR3 is TGTGCCAGCAGCTTAGCGCAGGGATGGGACCCGGCGGCGTACTTC.